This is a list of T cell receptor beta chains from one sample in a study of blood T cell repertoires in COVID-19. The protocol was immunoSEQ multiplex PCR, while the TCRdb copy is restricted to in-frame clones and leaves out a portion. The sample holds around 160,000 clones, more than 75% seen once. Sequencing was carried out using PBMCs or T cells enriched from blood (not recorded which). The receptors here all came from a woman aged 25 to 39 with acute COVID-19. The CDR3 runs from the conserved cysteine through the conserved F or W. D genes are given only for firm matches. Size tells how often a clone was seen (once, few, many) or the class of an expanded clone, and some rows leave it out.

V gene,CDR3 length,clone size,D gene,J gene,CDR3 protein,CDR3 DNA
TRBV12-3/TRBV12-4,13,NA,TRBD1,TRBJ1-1,CASTNRGITEAFF,TGTGCCAGCACCAACAGGGGGATCACTGAAGCTTTCTTT
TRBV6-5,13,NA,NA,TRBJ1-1,CASSTPGNTEAFF,TGTGCCAGCAGCACTCCGGGGAACACTGAAGCTTTCTTT
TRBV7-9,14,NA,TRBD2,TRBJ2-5,CASSRAGGLETQYF,TGTGCCAGCAGCCGGGCGGGGGGGCTAGAGACCCAGTACTTC
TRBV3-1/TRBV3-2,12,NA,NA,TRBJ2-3,CASSQYTDTQYF,TGTGCCAGCAGCCAATACACAGATACGCAGTATTTT
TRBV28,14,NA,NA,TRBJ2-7,CASRSGDLPYEQYF,TGTGCCAGCCGCTCAGGGGACCTTCCCTACGAGCAGTACTTC
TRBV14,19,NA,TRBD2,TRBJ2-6,CASSQDPASGPSGANVLTF,TGTGCCAGCAGCCAAGATCCTGCTAGCGGGCCCTCTGGGGCCAACGTCCTGACTTTC
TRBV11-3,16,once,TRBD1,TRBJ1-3,CASSPWDREEGNTIYF,TGTGCCAGCAGTCCCTGGGACAGGGAGGAAGGAAACACCATATATTTT
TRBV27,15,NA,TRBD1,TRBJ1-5,CASSRQGLRNQPQHF,TGTGCCAGCAGCAGACAGGGTTTAAGAAATCAGCCCCAGCATTTT
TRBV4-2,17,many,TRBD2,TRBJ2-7,CASSQDGLAGVFYEQYF,TGTGCCAGCAGCCAAGATGGACTAGCGGGAGTTTTTTACGAGCAGTACTTC
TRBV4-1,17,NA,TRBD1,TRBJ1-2,CASSQGESGGRIYGYTF,TGCGCCAGCAGCCAAGGGGAATCAGGGGGCAGGATCTATGGCTACACCTTC
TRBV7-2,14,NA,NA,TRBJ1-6,CASSLQTDNSPLHF,TGTGCCAGCAGCTTACAGACAGATAATTCACCCCTCCACTTT
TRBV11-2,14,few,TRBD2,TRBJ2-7,CASSPSGGQIEQYF,TGTGCCAGCAGCCCCTCGGGGGGTCAGATCGAGCAGTACTTC
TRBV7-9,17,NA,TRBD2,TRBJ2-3,CASSEGLAGVGTDTQYF,TGTGCCAGCAGCGAGGGACTAGCGGGAGTGGGAACAGATACGCAGTATTTT
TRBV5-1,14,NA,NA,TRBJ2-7,CASSLTAGSYEQYF,TGCGCCAGCAGCTTAACGGCAGGATCCTACGAGCAGTACTTC
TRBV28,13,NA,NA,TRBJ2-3,CASRGGARDTQYF,TGTGCCAGCAGGGGGGGAGCTCGGGATACGCAGTATTTT
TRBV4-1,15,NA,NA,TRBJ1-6,CASSQEGRGNSPLHF,TGCGCCAGCAGCCAAGAGGGCAGGGGTAATTCACCCCTCCACTTT
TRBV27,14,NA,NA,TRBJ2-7,CASSPLDSLHEQYF,TGTGCCAGCAGTCCTCTTGACAGTCTACACGAGCAGTACTTC
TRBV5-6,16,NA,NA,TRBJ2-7,CASSLDSGGMFYEQYF,TGTGCCAGCAGCTTGGATTCAGGGGGGATGTTCTACGAGCAGTACTTC
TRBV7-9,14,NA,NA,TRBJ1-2,CASSLSGHNNGYTF,TGTGCCAGCAGCTTAAGCGGCCACAACAATGGCTACACCTTC
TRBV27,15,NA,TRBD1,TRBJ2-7,CASSPVGQNSYEQYF,TGTGCCAGCAGTCCGGTGGGACAGAACTCCTACGAGCAGTACTTC
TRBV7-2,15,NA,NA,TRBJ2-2,CASSLVVEATGELFF,TGTGCCAGCAGCTTAGTCGTAGAAGCCACCGGGGAGCTGTTTTTT
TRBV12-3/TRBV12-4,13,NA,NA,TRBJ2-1,CASSLTLAGEQFF,TGTGCCAGCAGTTTAACGCTAGCCGGTGAGCAGTTCTTC
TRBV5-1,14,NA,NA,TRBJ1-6,CASSLGSGNSPLHF,TGCGCCAGCAGCTTGGGATCTGGCAATTCACCCCTCCACTTT
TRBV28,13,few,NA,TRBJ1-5,CASRSGNNQPQHF,TGTGCCAGCCGAAGCGGGAACAATCAGCCCCAGCATTTT
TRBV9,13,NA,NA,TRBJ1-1,CASSLSGATEAFF,TGTGCCAGCAGCCTCAGTGGGGCCACTGAAGCTTTCTTT
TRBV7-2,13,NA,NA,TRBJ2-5,CASSLDGGKTQYF,TGTGCCAGCAGCTTAGACGGCGGCAAGACCCAGTACTTC
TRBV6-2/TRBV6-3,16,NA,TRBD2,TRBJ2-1,CASSRLAASSYNEQFF,TGTGCCAGCAGCCGACTAGCGGCAAGCTCCTACAATGAGCAGTTCTTC
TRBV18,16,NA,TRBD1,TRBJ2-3,CASSPMETGITDTQYF,TGTGCCAGCTCACCAATGGAGACAGGGATTACGGATACGCAGTATTTT
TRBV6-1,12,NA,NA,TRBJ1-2,CASSEPGVGYTF,TGTGCCAGCAGTGAGCCAGGGGTCGGCTACACCTTC
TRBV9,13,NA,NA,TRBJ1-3,CASSEGDRNTIYF,TGTGCCAGCAGCGAGGGGGATCGCAACACCATATATTTT
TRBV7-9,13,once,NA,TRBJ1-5,CASSSQTGQPQHF,TGTGCCAGCAGCTCTCAAACAGGGCAGCCCCAGCATTTT
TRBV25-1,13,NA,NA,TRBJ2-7,CASSINEAGEQYF,TGTGCCAGCAGTATCAATGAAGCGGGCGAGCAGTACTTC
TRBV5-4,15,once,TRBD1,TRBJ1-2,CASSMTGASSYGYTF,TGTGCCAGCAGCATGACAGGGGCAAGCTCCTATGGCTACACCTTC
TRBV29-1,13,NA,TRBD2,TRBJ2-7,CSVRTSEAGEQYF,TGCAGCGTTAGGACTAGCGAGGCGGGAGAGCAGTACTTC
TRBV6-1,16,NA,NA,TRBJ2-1,CASSARDTRTYNEQFF,TGTGCCAGCAGTGCCAGGGACACCAGAACCTACAATGAGCAGTTCTTC
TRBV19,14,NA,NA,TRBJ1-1,CASIATATNTEAFF,TGTGCCAGTATCGCTACTGCCACGAACACTGAAGCTTTCTTT
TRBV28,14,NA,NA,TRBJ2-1,CASSSSVVHNEQFF,TGTGCCAGCAGTTCATCAGTGGTCCACAATGAGCAGTTCTTC
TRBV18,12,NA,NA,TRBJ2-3,CASSPSSDTQYF,TGTGCCAGCTCACCATCTTCAGATACGCAGTATTTT
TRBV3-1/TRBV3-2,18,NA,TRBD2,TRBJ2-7,CASSHRTSGRADSYEQYF,TGTGCCAGCAGCCACCGGACTAGCGGGAGGGCCGACTCCTACGAGCAGTACTTC
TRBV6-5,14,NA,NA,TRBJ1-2,CASSYSWLRNGYTF,TGTGCCAGCAGTTACTCGTGGCTGAGGAATGGCTACACCTTC
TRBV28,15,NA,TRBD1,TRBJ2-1,CASSPRQGAYNEQFF,TGTGCCAGCAGTCCAAGACAGGGGGCCTACAATGAGCAGTTCTTC
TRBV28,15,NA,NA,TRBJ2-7,CASRHGPDGGYEQYF,TGTGCCAGCAGGCACGGGCCCGACGGGGGCTACGAGCAGTACTTC
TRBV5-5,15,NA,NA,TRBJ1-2,CASSALRIQSYGYTF,TGTGCCAGCAGCGCCCTCCGAATCCAAAGCTACGGCTACACCTTC
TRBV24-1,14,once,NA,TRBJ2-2,CATSDPGGVGELFF,TGTGCCACCAGTGACCCGGGCGGGGTCGGGGAGCTGTTTTTT
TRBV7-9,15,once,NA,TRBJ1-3,CASSRDSYSGNTIYF,TGTGCCAGCAGCCGTGACTCATACTCTGGAAACACCATATATTTT
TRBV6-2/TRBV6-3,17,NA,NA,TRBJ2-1,CASSYSGGVSSYNEQFF,TGTGCCAGCAGTTACTCGGGGGGAGTGAGCTCCTACAATGAGCAGTTCTTC
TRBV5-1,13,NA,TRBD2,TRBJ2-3,CASHSGSTDTQYF,TGCGCCAGCCATAGCGGGAGCACAGATACGCAGTATTTT
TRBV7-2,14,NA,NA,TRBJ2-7,CASSLGYRGYEQYF,TGTGCCAGCAGCCTAGGGTATCGGGGGTACGAGCAGTACTTC
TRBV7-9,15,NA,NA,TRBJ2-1,CASSLAYGRDNEQFF,TGTGCCAGCAGCTTAGCGTACGGGCGGGACAATGAGCAGTTCTTC
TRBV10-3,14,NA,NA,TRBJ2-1,CAISQDSSYNEQFF,TGTGCCATCAGTCAGGACAGCTCCTACAATGAGCAGTTCTTC